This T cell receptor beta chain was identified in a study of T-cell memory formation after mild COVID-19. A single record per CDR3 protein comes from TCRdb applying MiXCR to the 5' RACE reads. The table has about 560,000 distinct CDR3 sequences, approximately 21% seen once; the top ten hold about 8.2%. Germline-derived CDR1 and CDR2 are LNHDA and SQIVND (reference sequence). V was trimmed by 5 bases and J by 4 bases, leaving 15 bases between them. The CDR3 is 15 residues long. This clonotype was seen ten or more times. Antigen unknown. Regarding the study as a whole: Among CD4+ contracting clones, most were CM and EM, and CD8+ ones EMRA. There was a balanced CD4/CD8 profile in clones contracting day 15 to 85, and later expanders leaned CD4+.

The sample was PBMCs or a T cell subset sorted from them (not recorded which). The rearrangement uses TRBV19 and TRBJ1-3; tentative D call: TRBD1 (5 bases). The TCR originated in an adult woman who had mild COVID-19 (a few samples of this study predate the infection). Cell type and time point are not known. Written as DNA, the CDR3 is TGTGCCAGTAGTGTATCCGGGACCGCCGGAAACACCATATATTTT. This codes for CASSVSGTAGNTIYF.